These 2 T cell receptor beta chains were all obtained from the same sample, sequenced in a study of blood T cells in healthy people across ages. For the second PCR, which ran for 7 to 11 cycles, a sample-barcoded 5' primer and a J-beta primer mix were used. TCRdb reprocessed the 5' RACE reads with MiXCR, giving one entry per CDR3 protein. The table has around 580,000 distinct CDR3 sequences, 40% to 50% seen once. The specimen sequenced was blood. These receptors all come from a man of 80 years or more in good health.

V usage is TRBV4-1 and J usage is TRBJ2-7; D is unresolved. V was pared by 6 bases and J by 7 bases, with 22 bases between. The germline V gene encodes CDR1 MGHRA and CDR2 YSYEKL. The CDR3 consists of 15 residues. Here the CDR3 DNA reads TGCGCCAGCAGGCCCTATAGTTTCCCGGACGGAGAGCAGTACTTC. Translated, it gives CASRPYSFPDGEQYF.

This clonotype came up a few times. The chain combines TRBV3-1 with TRBJ2-1, with D maybe TRBD1 (5 bases). V lost 1 base to trimming and J lost 5 bases, with 12 bases between them. CDR3 size: 15 residues. Germline V gene sequence: CDR1 LGHDT, CDR2 YNNKEL (reference sequence). This chain's CDR3 is CASSQAGDSHNEQFF. The CDR3 DNA sequence: TGTGCCAGCAGCCAAGCTGGAGACAGCCACAATGAGCAGTTCTTC.